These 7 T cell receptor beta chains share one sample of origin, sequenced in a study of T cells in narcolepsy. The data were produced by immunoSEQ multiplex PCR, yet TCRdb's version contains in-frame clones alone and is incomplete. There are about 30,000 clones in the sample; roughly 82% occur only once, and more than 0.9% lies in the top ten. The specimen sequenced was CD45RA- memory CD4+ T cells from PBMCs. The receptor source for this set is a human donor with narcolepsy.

The CDR3 DNA reads TGTGCCAGCAGCCCGTCGGGGGACAGGGGCGACGAGCAGTACTTC. Encoded protein: CASSPSGDRGDEQYF. The chain combines TRBV11-1 with TRBJ2-7, with 10 positions matching TRBD1. Germline CDR1 and CDR2: SGHAT and FQDESV (reference sequence). Germline trimming cut 5 bases from V and 5 bases from J; bases unmatched to any gene: 9. CDR3 length: 15 amino acids.

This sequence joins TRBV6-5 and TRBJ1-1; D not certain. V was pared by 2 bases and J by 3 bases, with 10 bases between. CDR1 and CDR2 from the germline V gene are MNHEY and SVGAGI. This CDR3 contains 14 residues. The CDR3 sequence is CASSYRQFDTEAFF. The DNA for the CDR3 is TGTGCCAGCAGTTACAGGCAGTTCGACACTGAAGCTTTCTTT.

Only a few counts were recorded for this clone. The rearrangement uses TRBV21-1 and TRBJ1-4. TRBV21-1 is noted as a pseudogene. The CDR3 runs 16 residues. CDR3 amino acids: CASSKGVVGVIEKLFF. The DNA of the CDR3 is TGTGCCAGCAGCAAAGGGGTTGTGGGAGTAATAGAAAAACTGTTTTTT.

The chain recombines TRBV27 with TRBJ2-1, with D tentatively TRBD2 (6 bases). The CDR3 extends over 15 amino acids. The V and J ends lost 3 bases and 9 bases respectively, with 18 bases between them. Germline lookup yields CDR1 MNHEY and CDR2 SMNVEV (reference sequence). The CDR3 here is CASSFRDSPRPEQFF. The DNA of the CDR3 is TGTGCCAGCAGTTTTAGGGACTCCCCCCGTCCTGAGCAGTTCTTC.

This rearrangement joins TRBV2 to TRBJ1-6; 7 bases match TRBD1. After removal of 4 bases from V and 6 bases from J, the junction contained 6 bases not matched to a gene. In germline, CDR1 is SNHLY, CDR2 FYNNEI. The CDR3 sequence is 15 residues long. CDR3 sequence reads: CASSGGQPTNSPLHF. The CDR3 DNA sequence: TGTGCCAGCAGTGGGGGACAGCCCACTAATTCACCCCTCCACTTT.

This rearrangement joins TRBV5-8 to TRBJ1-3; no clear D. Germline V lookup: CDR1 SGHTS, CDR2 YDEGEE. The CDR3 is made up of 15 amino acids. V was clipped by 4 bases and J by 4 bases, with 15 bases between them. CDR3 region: CASSILAVPGNTIYF. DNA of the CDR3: TGTGCCAGCAGCATCCTCGCCGTACCGGGAAACACCATATATTTT.

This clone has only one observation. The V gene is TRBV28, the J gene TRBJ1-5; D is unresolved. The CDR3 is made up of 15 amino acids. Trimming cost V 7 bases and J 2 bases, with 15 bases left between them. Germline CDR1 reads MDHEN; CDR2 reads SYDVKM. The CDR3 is CASNPVRAGNQPQHF. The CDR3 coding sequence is TGTGCCAGCAACCCCGTCCGGGCGGGCAATCAGCCCCAGCATTTT.